A selection of T cell receptor beta chains follows, all from one sample in a study of T cells in Graves' hyperthyroidism and ophthalmopathy. TCRdb redid the calling of the multiplex PCR reads with MiXCR, one entry per CDR3 protein. This sample carries some 600,000 distinct CDR3 sequences, more than 11% of them seen once, and the ten largest clones take more than 5%. Source material: blood. These receptors all stem from a woman in her 30s with Graves' hyperthyroidism that later progressed to Graves' ophthalmopathy. The CDR3 runs from the conserved cysteine through the conserved F or W. A D gene is named only where the DNA matches it firmly. Expanded clones are given a class, and other clones once, few, many or no size at all.

TRBJ1-5 TRBD1 - TRBV18 CASSNSRDSETNQPQHF TGTGCCAGCTCAAATTCCCGGGACAGCGAAACTAATCAGCCCCAGCATTTT
TRBJ2-7 TRBD1 many TRBV12-3/TRBV12-4 CASSLTGQEDEQYF TGTGCCAGCAGTCTTACGGGACAGGAAGACGAGCAGTACTTC
TRBJ1-2 - many TRBV6-1 CASSETQGSGYTF TGTGCCAGCAGTGAAACACAGGGAAGCGGCTACACCTTC
TRBJ1-3 - - TRBV6-1 CASSEQGQLSGNTIYF TGTGCCAGCAGTGAACAGGGGCAACTCTCTGGAAACACCATATATTTT
TRBJ2-7 - many TRBV10-3 CATWTDGLEQYF TGTGCCACTTGGACGGACGGATTAGAGCAGTACTTC
TRBJ2-7 TRBD2 few TRBV20-1 CSAPLVREGYEQYF TGCAGTGCACCCCTGGTGCGGGAGGGCTACGAGCAGTACTTC
TRBJ1-6 TRBD1 few TRBV5-1 CASTRQGDNSPLHF TGCGCCAGCACAAGACAGGGGGATAATTCACCCCTCCACTTT
TRBJ1-5 - few TRBV6-6 CASSYSTRGGYSNQPQHF TGTGCCAGCAGTTACTCGACCAGGGGAGGTTATAGCAATCAGCCCCAGCATTTT
TRBJ2-7 TRBD1 many TRBV11-2 CASSSGQGEQYF TGTGCCAGCAGTTCGGGACAGGGTGAACAGTACTTC
TRBJ1-5 TRBD1 many TRBV12-3/TRBV12-4 CASSSPGQGGNQPQHF TGTGCCAGCAGTTCACCGGGACAGGGGGGCAATCAGCCCCAGCATTTT
TRBJ1-5 TRBD1 many TRBV30 CAWSVLRDSSNQPQHF TGTGCCTGGAGTGTACTGCGGGACAGTTCTAATCAGCCCCAGCATTTT
TRBJ1-4 - many TRBV15 CATSGTRATNEKLFF TGTGCCACCAGCGGGACACGTGCAACTAATGAAAAACTGTTTTTT
TRBJ1-6 - many TRBV2 CASSELSGVNNSPLHF TGTGCCAGCAGTGAACTGTCGGGGGTAAATAATTCACCCCTCCACTTT
TRBJ1-2 TRBD1 many TRBV11-2 CASSPRTGGYDGYTF TGTGCCAGCAGCCCGAGGACAGGGGGCTACGATGGCTACACCTTC
TRBJ1-6 TRBD1 many TRBV13 CASSYRDRDNSPLHF TGTGCCAGCAGCTACCGGGACAGGGATAATTCACCCCTCCACTTT
TRBJ2-5 - many TRBV18 CASSQPPNSETQYF TGTGCCAGCTCACAGCCACCGAACAGCGAGACCCAGTACTTC
TRBJ1-1 - many TRBV2 CASTVAMNTEAFF TGTGCCAGCACCGTGGCCATGAACACTGAAGCTTTCTTT
TRBJ1-3 TRBD1 many TRBV7-9 CASSFFGTAGNTIYF TGTGCCAGCAGCTTCTTTGGGACAGCTGGAAACACCATATATTTT
TRBJ1-6 TRBD1 few TRBV19 CASSLSGTVSGANSPLHF TGTGCCAGTAGTCTCAGCGGGACAGTCAGTGGAGCCAATTCACCCCTCCACTTT
TRBJ1-1 TRBD1 many TRBV20-1 CSARDRVLENTEAFF TGCAGTGCTAGGGACAGGGTTCTGGAGAACACTGAAGCTTTCTTT
TRBJ2-1 TRBD2 few TRBV9 CASSPWRAGGYNEQFF TGTGCCAGCAGCCCGTGGCGGGCGGGAGGTTACAATGAGCAGTTCTTC
TRBJ1-5 - many TRBV5-5 CASSLWANQPQHF TGTGCCAGCAGCTTGTGGGCTAATCAGCCCCAGCATTTT
TRBJ2-1 TRBD1 many TRBV5-8 CASSPPGQGHEQFF TGTGCCAGCAGCCCTCCGGGACAGGGCCATGAGCAGTTCTTC
TRBJ2-1 TRBD2 once TRBV28 CASSSPGTSGRGEQFF TGTGCCAGCAGTTCCCCCGGGACTAGCGGGAGAGGTGAGCAGTTCTTC
TRBJ2-7 - many TRBV10-3 CAIHPGRREGYEQYF TGTGCCATCCACCCCGGGAGAAGGGAAGGCTACGAGCAGTACTTC
TRBJ2-1 TRBD2 many TRBV5-1 CASSRPGLDLDEQFF TGCGCCAGCAGCCGGCCGGGACTAGACCTCGATGAGCAGTTCTTC
TRBJ2-7 - few TRBV12-5 CASGLVAGGHRNEQYF TGTGCTAGTGGGTTAGTTGCCGGGGGGCATAGAAACGAGCAGTACTTC
TRBJ1-4 - many TRBV6-1 CASSYVRNEKLFF TGTGCCAGCAGTTATGTCCGGAATGAAAAACTGTTTTTT
TRBJ2-7 TRBD1 many TRBV3-1 CASSPGRGQYEQYF TGTGCCAGCAGCCCTGGAAGGGGGCAATACGAGCAGTACTTC